A selection of T cell receptor beta chains follows, all from one sample in a study of cytomegalovirus exposure and HLA in healthy donors. The assay was immunoSEQ multiplex PCR, and TCRdb's table has in-frame clones only and misses some. Among 150,000 to 200,000 clones, approximately 86% were seen once, and the ten largest hold approximately 1.7%. Sequenced sample: PBMCs. The receptors shown here come from a young woman in good health and CMV-seronegative. Both conserved end residues are part of each CDR3. D genes are given only for firm matches. Size tells how often a clone was seen (once, few, many) or the class of an expanded clone, and some rows leave it out.

cdr3_nt cdr3_aa j_call d_call v_call clone_size
TGTGCCAGCAGGTTGCGGAGCACTGAAGCTTTCTTT CASRLRSTEAFF TRBJ1-1 NA TRBV6-1 few
TGTGCCAGCTCACCGCGGGACTATGGCTACACCTTC CASSPRDYGYTF TRBJ1-2 NA TRBV18 NA
TGTGCCAGCTCCCTCCGGGGCAGGGGGTCCTCCTACAATGAGCAGTTCTTC CASSLRGRGSSYNEQFF TRBJ2-1 TRBD1 TRBV18 NA
TGCAGCGCCGCATCCGGGCGGAGACTAGCGGGATCCAATGAGCAGTTCTTC CSAASGRRLAGSNEQFF TRBJ2-1 TRBD2 TRBV29-1 NA
TGTGCCAGCGGGCCGACCGCCTTGAATCAGCCCCAGCATTTT CASGPTALNQPQHF TRBJ1-5 NA TRBV2 few
TGTGCCAGCTCACCTGCCATACAGTCTGCTGGAAACACCATATATTTT CASSPAIQSAGNTIYF TRBJ1-3 NA TRBV18 NA
TGTGCCAGCACTCCTATCACAGGGGGCGGGTCTTTACGGAATCAGCCCCAGCATTTT CASTPITGGGSLRNQPQHF TRBJ1-5 TRBD1 TRBV27 NA
TGCGCCAGCAGTGAGTCGGTGGGCCAGAACACTGAAGCTTTCTTT CASSESVGQNTEAFF TRBJ1-1 NA TRBV10-1 few
TGTGCCAGCAGCTCTCGACTAGCGGGAGGGCGGACAGATACGCAGTATTTT CASSSRLAGGRTDTQYF TRBJ2-3 TRBD2 TRBV7-9 NA
TGTGCCAGCAGTCATACTTACCTTAGTTTCCAAGAGACCCAGTACTTC CASSHTYLSFQETQYF TRBJ2-5 NA TRBV7-9 NA
TGCGCCAGCAGGACTAGCGGGGGCTACAATGAGCAGTTCTTC CASRTSGGYNEQFF TRBJ2-1 TRBD2 TRBV5-1 NA
TGTGCCAGCTCACCCCGGACAGGGGAGCTGTTTTTT CASSPRTGELFF TRBJ2-2 NA TRBV18 once
TGTGCCAGCAGCTCTCCCGGCGGCGGGAGACTACGGGAGCAGTACTTC CASSSPGGGRLREQYF TRBJ2-7 TRBD2 TRBV7-2 NA